The rows below give T cell receptor beta chains drawn from one sample of a study of CD8+CD57+ T cells in acquired aplastic anemia. Each CDR3 protein is one row after TCRdb ran MiXCR on the reads. The repertoire has some 410,000 distinct CDR3 sequences, just under 70% of them found once; the top ten carry under 4.5%. Sequences were obtained from sorted CD4+, CD8+, or CD8+CD57+ T cells (not recorded which) from PBMCs. The receptors shown here come from a human donor in good health, serving as a control. Both conserved end residues are part of each CDR3. Fields, in order: J gene, clone size, V gene, D gene, CDR3 DNA, CDR3 protein. D genes are given only for firm matches. Size tells how often a clone was seen (once, few, many) or the class of an expanded clone, and some rows leave it out.

J: TRBJ2-1; size: many; V: TRBV20-1; D: TRBD2; DNA: TGCAGTGCTAGTTTGACTAGCGGTAGGCCCTACAATGAGCAGTTCTTC; CDR3: CSASLTSGRPYNEQFF
J: TRBJ2-3; size: many; V: TRBV11-2; D: TRBD1; DNA: TGTGCCAGCAGCAAACGTTCAAGGACAGGGGGAACAGATACGCAGTATTTT; CDR3: CASSKRSRTGGTDTQYF
J: TRBJ1-2; size: .; V: TRBV19; D: .; DNA: TGTGCCACCCCCTCTACCCTTGGCTACACCTTC; CDR3: CATPSTLGYTF
J: TRBJ2-7; size: many; V: TRBV24-1; D: .; DNA: TGTGCCACCAGTGACCCGGCCGGGGACGAGCAGTACTTC; CDR3: CATSDPAGDEQYF
J: TRBJ1-2; size: few; V: TRBV19; D: .; DNA: TGTGCCAGTAGTATAGGACAGTACCCTAACTATGGCTACACCTTC; CDR3: CASSIGQYPNYGYTF
J: TRBJ2-5; size: .; V: TRBV19; D: .; DNA: TGTGCCAGCAGTTTTGGGGAGGAACAAGAGACCCAGTACTTC; CDR3: CASSFGEEQETQYF
J: TRBJ2-7; size: .; V: TRBV5-5; D: TRBD1; DNA: TGTGCCAGCAGCATCGGGACAGGGGAGGACGAGCAGTACTTC; CDR3: CASSIGTGEDEQYF
J: TRBJ2-5; size: .; V: TRBV7-6; D: TRBD2; DNA: TGTGCCAGCAGCCTACACGCGGGGGGCATAGAGACCCAGTACTTC; CDR3: CASSLHAGGIETQYF
J: TRBJ2-5; size: .; V: TRBV7-2; D: .; DNA: TGTGCCAGCAGCTCGGGCGGGGACTGGTCTGAGACCCAGTACTTC; CDR3: CASSSGGDWSETQYF
J: TRBJ2-7; size: .; V: TRBV19; D: TRBD1; DNA: TGTGCCAGTAGTCCGAGACAGGGGGCTTCCTACGAGCAGTACTTC; CDR3: CASSPRQGASYEQYF
J: TRBJ2-7; size: .; V: TRBV7-3; D: TRBD2; DNA: TGTGCCAGCAGAGGCCAGCGGGGCTCCTACGAGCAGTACTTC; CDR3: CASRGQRGSYEQYF
J: TRBJ2-7; size: .; V: TRBV19; D: .; DNA: TGTGCCAGTAGTAGCGACCCTTGGGGCGAGCAGTACTTC; CDR3: CASSSDPWGEQYF
J: TRBJ1-2; size: .; V: TRBV9; D: TRBD1; DNA: TGTGCCAGCAGCGTAAACGGGACAGGGAACTATGCCTACACCTTC; CDR3: CASSVNGTGNYAYTF
J: TRBJ1-6; size: .; V: TRBV7-3; D: .; DNA: TGTGCCAGCAGCGTACCAGGGGAGACAGATTTACGAGCACACTTT; CDR3: CASSVPGETDLRAHF
J: TRBJ2-7; size: .; V: TRBV20-1; D: TRBD1; DNA: TGCAGTGCTAGACGCAGGGGGCGAACTTCGCGCTTC; CDR3: CSARRRGRTSRF
J: TRBJ2-1; size: .; V: TRBV7-9; D: .; DNA: TGTGCCAGCAGCTTCCGGGCTAGTGAGCAGTTCTTC; CDR3: CASSFRASEQFF
J: TRBJ2-3; size: .; V: TRBV2; D: .; DNA: TGTGCCAGCAGCCAAGAGGAGACTAGGTTTAGTACAGATACGCAGTATTTT; CDR3: CASSQEETRFSTDTQYF
J: TRBJ2-1; size: once; V: TRBV20-1; D: .; DNA: TGCAGTGCTAGGGTAAGACAAGCGAGCTCCTACAATGAGCAGTTCTTC; CDR3: CSARVRQASSYNEQFF
J: TRBJ2-1; size: .; V: TRBV6-1; D: .; DNA: TGTGCCAGCAGTTTGATGTCTCTGGATGAGCAGTTCTTC; CDR3: CASSLMSLDEQFF
J: TRBJ2-2; size: few; V: TRBV19; D: .; DNA: TGTGCCAGTAGTATAGTTGGCATTTCAACCGGGGAGCTGTTTTTT; CDR3: CASSIVGISTGELFF
J: TRBJ1-6; size: few; V: TRBV12-3/TRBV12-4; D: TRBD1; DNA: TGTGCCATCAGTCCACAGGGGGGTTCACCCCTCCACTTT; CDR3: CAISPQGGSPLHF
J: TRBJ2-3; size: .; V: TRBV7-3; D: .; DNA: TGTGCCAGCAGCCCAAGACAGCAAATCAGCCCCAGCATTTTT; CDR3: CASSPRQQISPSIF
J: TRBJ2-2; size: .; V: TRBV12-3/TRBV12-4; D: .; DNA: TGTGCCAGCAGGCCCACTGGGCCGTTTACCGGGGAGCTGTTTTTT; CDR3: CASRPTGPFTGELFF
J: TRBJ1-3; size: many; V: TRBV12-3/TRBV12-4; D: TRBD1; DNA: TGTGCCAGCAGTTTAGAGAGACAGGGCGGAAACACCATATATTTT; CDR3: CASSLERQGGNTIYF
J: TRBJ1-5; size: .; V: TRBV9; D: .; DNA: TGTGCCAGCAGCCTTGCCCTAGGTGTCAATCAGCCCCAGCATTTT; CDR3: CASSLALGVNQPQHF
J: TRBJ1-2; size: .; V: TRBV10-2; D: .; DNA: TGTGCCAGCAGTAACGACATGGGTAACTATGGCTACTCCTTC; CDR3: CASSNDMGNYGYSF
J: TRBJ1-5; size: .; V: TRBV20-1; D: .; DNA: TGCAGTGTCGAGACAGGTCATCAGCCCCAGCATTTT; CDR3: CSVETGHQPQHF
J: TRBJ2-7; size: .; V: TRBV20-1; D: TRBD1; DNA: TGCAGTGCTAGACCCGGGACAGGGGGCAACGAGCAGTACTTC; CDR3: CSARPGTGGNEQYF
J: TRBJ2-2; size: .; V: TRBV2; D: TRBD2; DNA: TGTGCCAGCAGGGCATCGGGGGGGCAGGGGGAGCTGTTTTTT; CDR3: CASRASGGQGELFF
J: TRBJ2-1; size: .; V: TRBV7-3; D: TRBD2; DNA: TGTGCCAGCAGCTTATACTGCGGGGGATTGGATGAGCAGTTCTTC; CDR3: CASSLYCGGLDEQFF
J: TRBJ2-6; size: .; V: TRBV7-2; D: .; DNA: TGTGCCAGCAGCTTAGCGCTGGGGGGCTACTCTGGGGCCAACGTCCTGACTTTC; CDR3: CASSLALGGYSGANVLTF
J: TRBJ2-5; size: .; V: TRBV2; D: .; DNA: TGTGCCAGCAGCCATAACAGGGGGGGGCAAAACACCCAGTACTTC; CDR3: CASSHNRGGQNTQYF
J: TRBJ1-3; size: many; V: TRBV19; D: .; DNA: TGTGCCAGTAGCGGGGATACAGGAAACACCATATATTTT; CDR3: CASSGDTGNTIYF